This T cell receptor (beta chain) was recovered during a study of OX40 agonist ivuxolimab in advanced cancers. Study-wide findings and caveats: The authors did not determine the antigen specificity of the expanded peripheral T cells.

CDR1 SNHLY and CDR2 FYNNEI come from the germline V gene. Trimming at V came to 7 bases and at J to 3 bases, leaving 5 bases not matched to a gene. The CDR3 sequence is 14 residues long. On this clone: What it binds is unknown.

Some clones are missing from TCRdb's copy, which holds only in-frame ones; the method was immunoSEQ multiplex PCR. The sample lists about 20,000 clones, approximately 86% occurring once. The source was CD4+ or CD8+ T cells sorted from blood, collected in a trial of the OX40 agonist ivuxolimab. The V gene is TRBV2, the J gene TRBJ2-5, with TRBD2 matching 10 bases. This clonotype was obtained from an adult with an advanced solid tumor such as melanoma, head and neck, liver or kidney cancer. As DNA, the CDR3 is TGTGCCAGCACCACTAGCGGGGCCGAAGAGACCCAGTACTTC. It translates to CASTTSGAEETQYF.